The 26 T cell receptor beta chains listed next were all sequenced from one sample in a study of blood T cells in healthy people across ages. A J-beta primer mix and a sample-barcoded 5' primer were used in a second PCR of roughly 7 to 12 cycles. From the 5' RACE reads, TCRdb called clonotypes with MiXCR, one entry per CDR3 protein. Found here are about 620,000 distinct CDR3 sequences, about 51% of them singletons; the top ten hold around an eighth. The sequenced sample consisted of blood. Every receptor here comes from an elderly woman in good health.

V usage is TRBV2 and J usage is TRBJ2-5; TRBD1 agrees at 7 bases. The DNA end is more similar to TRBJ2-4, so the J call may be wrong. The CDR3 contains 13 residues. Germline CDR1 reads SNHLY; CDR2 reads FYNNEI. In DNA, the CDR3 is TGTGCCAAAGAACAGGGGACGAAAAACATTCAGTACTTC. This sequence encodes CAKEQGTKNIQYF.

The V and J genes are TRBV27 and TRBJ2-5; 9 bases align to TRBD1. The J call is in doubt because the DNA end fits TRBJ2-7 better. CDR1 and CDR2 from the germline V gene are MNHEY and SMNVEV (reference sequence). The CDR3 runs 15 residues. The CDR3 here is CASSLKGQGNYEQYF. As DNA, the CDR3 is TGTGCCAGCAGTTTAAAGGGACAGGGAAACTACGAGCAGTACTTC.

This clonotype turned up a few times. CDR3 sequence: CASRDGLTNEKLFF. The CDR3 nucleotides read TGCGCCAGCCGCGACGGGCTAACTAATGAAAAACTGTTTTTT. V usage is TRBV5-1 and J usage is TRBJ1-4, with D unclear. The CDR3 length is 14 residues. Germline values: CDR1 SGHRS, CDR2 YFSETQ. The V and J ends lost 7 bases and 1 base respectively, with 11 bases between them.

At least ten counts were recorded for this clonotype. The V call is TRBV5-1, the J call TRBJ1-5, with D maybe TRBD1 (6 bases). V lost 0 bases and J lost 1, with 8 bases in between. CDR1 and CDR2 (germline): SGHRS, YFSETQ. The CDR3 loop spans 15 amino acids. CDR3 sequence (DNA): TGCGCCAGCAGCTTGGAAGGACAGAGCAATCAGCCCCAGCATTTT. It codes for CASSLEGQSNQPQHF.

The chain couples TRBV20-1 to TRBJ2-5, with 10 bases aligning to TRBD2. J lost 4 bases, V lost 6 bases, and 8 bases had no gene match. The CDR3 sequence is 14 residues long. CDR1 is DFQATT and CDR2 is SNEGSKA in the germline V gene (reference sequence). Written as DNA, the CDR3 is TGCAGTGCAGTAGCGGGGGGCGGGTTAGAGACCCAGTACTTC. Residues: CSAVAGGGLETQYF.

The gene calls are TRBV7-2 and TRBJ2-7; D not certain. Germline CDR1 is SGHTA and CDR2 is FQGNSA. CDR3 length: 14 residues. With 2 bases removed from V and 6 bases from J, the gap between germline ends came to 14 bases. CDR3 amino acids: CASSLYGGAGEQYF. The CDR3 nucleotides are TGTGCCAGCAGCTTATACGGCGGTGCAGGCGAGCAGTACTTC.

The chain joins TRBV18 to TRBJ2-5; tentatively, D is TRBD1 (5 bases). Looked up from germline, CDR1 is KGHSH and CDR2 is LQKENI. There are 15 residues in the CDR3. Trimming took off 2 bases at V and 1 base at J, with 11 bases between the two ends. This CDR3 reads CASSPETASQETQYF. CDR3 sequence (DNA): TGTGCCAGCTCACCAGAGACAGCGTCCCAAGAGACCCAGTACTTC.

The chain is built from TRBV11-2 and TRBJ2-3; D is perhaps TRBD2 (6 bases). The germline V gene has CDR1 SGHAT and CDR2 FQNNGV. The CDR3 contains 18 residues. Trimming pared 1 base from V and 6 bases from J, leaving 23 bases between. CDR3 DNA sequence: TGTGCCAGCAGCTTAGTAGGGACTCCCCTGGGGTTCACGGATACGCAGTATTTT. It codes for CASSLVGTPLGFTDTQYF.

The chain carries TRBV18 and TRBJ2-7, with 7 bases that match TRBD1. The CDR3 spans 14 residues. Germline assignment: CDR1 KGHSH and CDR2 LQKENI. V trimming: 0 bases; J trimming: 7 bases; junction bases outside the gene matches: 6. Written as DNA, the CDR3 is TGTGCCAGCTCACCACCGACAGGGCGTCGGGAGCAGTACTTC. Encoded protein: CASSPPTGRREQYF.

This clonotype was found a few times. The chain uses TRBV12-3 or TRBV12-4 and TRBJ1-2; no reliable D call. Trimming removed 5 bases from V and 9 bases from J, with 10 bases in between. The CDR3 spans 11 residues. CDR3 in DNA: TGTGCCAGCAGTGACGGGTCTCGCTACACCTTC. Amino acids: CASSDGSRYTF.

The sample holds many counts of this clonotype. In DNA, the CDR3 is TGTGCCATCAGTGCCGACAGGTGGAAGTACTTC. Translated, it gives CAISADRWKYF. This rearrangement joins TRBV10-3 to TRBJ2-5, with TRBD1 as a possible D gene (6 bases). CDR3 length: 11 residues. Germline loops: CDR1 ENHRY, CDR2 SYGVKD. V dropped 4 bases and J dropped 12 bases, with 12 bases sitting between them.

V is TRBV25-1 and J is TRBJ2-5; D not resolved. V was shortened by 7 bases and J by 4 bases, with 4 bases between the two germline ends. CDR1 MGHDK and CDR2 SYGVNS come from the germline V gene. The CDR3 is made up of 10 amino acids. CDR3 nucleotide sequence: TGTGCCAGCACTGCAGAGACCCAGTACTTC. Residues: CASTAETQYF.

This clonotype was detected a few times. The gene calls are TRBV29-1 and TRBJ1-1; tentative D call: TRBD1 (5 bases). This CDR3 contains 15 residues. V lost 0 bases and J lost 0, with 11 bases in between. Germline CDR1 reads SQVTM; CDR2 reads ANQGSEA. CDR3 residues: CSVEEWDGMNTEAFF. CDR3 nucleotide sequence: TGCAGCGTTGAAGAATGGGACGGCATGAACACTGAAGCTTTCTTT.

As concerns this clonotype: A junction end diverges from the germline sequence, so it may reflect a read error. This rearrangement joins TRBV12-3 or TRBV12-4 to TRBJ2-1; maybe TRBD2 (5 bases). The CDR3 contains 12 residues. The CDR3 DNA is TGTCCCAGCAGTTTAGAGGGAAATGAGCAGTTCTTC. Residues: CPSSLEGNEQFF.

This clonotype turned up a few times. This chain joins TRBV5-1 and TRBJ2-1; 9 bases agree with TRBD1. This CDR3 region has 13 residues. The junction had 10 bases not matched to a gene; V was cut back by 5 bases and J by 13 bases. CDR1 SGHRS and CDR2 YFSETQ come from the germline V gene. The CDR3 nucleotides are TGCGCCAGCAGTTCTCCATCGGGACAGGGACAGTTCTTC. This sequence encodes CASSSPSGQGQFF. Full variable domain (rest looked up from reference TRBV5-1 and TRBJ2-1): KAGVTQTPRYLIKTRGQQVTLSCSPISGHRSVSWYQQTPGQGLQFLFEYFSETQRNKGNFPGRFSGRQFSNSRSEMNVSTLELGDSALYLCASSSPSGQGQFFGPGTRLTVL.

The rearrangement links TRBV28 to TRBJ2-7; D is perhaps TRBD1 (7 bases). CDR3 length: 15 residues. Germline values: CDR1 MDHEN, CDR2 SYDVKM. V lost 6 bases and J 1 base, leaving 16 bases between the germline ends. CDR3 region: CASRSQGGGSYEQYF. The CDR3 DNA follows: TGTGCCAGCAGGTCTCAGGGGGGTGGGTCCTACGAGCAGTACTTC.

This clonotype was counted between two and nine times. The chain employs TRBV13 and TRBJ1-1; no clear D. Germline V gives CDR1 PRHDT, CDR2 FYEKMQ (reference sequence). This CDR3 comprises 15 residues. V dropped 0 bases and J dropped 11 bases, with 19 bases sitting between them. Here the CDR3 DNA reads TGTGCCAGCAGCTTAGGAGGAGGGATCTACGGTGGGGCTTTCTTT. It translates to CASSLGGGIYGGAFF.

The CDR3 nucleotides are TGTGCCAGCAGTTTCCAAGCGGGAAGCTCCTACGAGCAGTACTTC. It specifies CASSFQAGSSYEQYF. The chain is built from TRBV27 and TRBJ2-7; the match to TRBD2 covers 7 bases. The germline V gene encodes CDR1 MNHEY and CDR2 SMNVEV (reference sequence). Trimming cost V 3 bases and J 0 bases; bases outside gene matches: 5. The CDR3 totals 15 residues.

This clonotype was detected only a few times. The rearrangement joins TRBV7-9 to TRBJ1-4; tentative D call: TRBD1 (6 bases). This CDR3 region has 13 residues. Germline V CDR1 and CDR2: SEHNR, FQNEAQ (reference sequence). Trimming shortened V by 1 base and J by 9 bases, and 9 bases separated the two germline ends. The CDR3 nucleotides are TGTGCCAGCAGCTTAGGGGGGCTCCAAAAACTGTTTTTT. It yields the protein CASSLGGLQKLFF.

This clonotype was observed many times. The V gene is TRBV5-1, the J gene TRBJ2-3; D is possibly TRBD1 (5 bases). Per the germline V gene, CDR1 is SGHRS and CDR2 is YFSETQ. V was pared by 1 base and J by 6 bases, with 12 bases between. The CDR3 has 14 residues. This chain's CDR3 is CASSLRWGDDTQYF. The CDR3 DNA reads TGCGCCAGCAGCTTGAGGTGGGGCGATGATACGCAGTATTTT.

Concerning this clonotype itself: It may be a read error: a sequence one base away is much more abundant. The gene calls are TRBV29-1 and TRBJ2-5; D is uncertain. Germline CDR1 SQVTM, CDR2 ANQGSEA. The CDR3 loop spans 12 amino acids. Here the CDR3 DNA reads TGCAGCGTTGCCGGACCCCAAGAGACCCGGTACTTC. Translation gives CSVAGPQETRYF.

The chain employs TRBV5-1 and TRBJ2-1, with a weak D call TRBD2 (5 bases). The CDR3 contains 13 residues. From germline, CDR1 is SGHRS and CDR2 YFSETQ. The germline V and J ends were trimmed by 5 bases and 8 bases, with 14 bases remaining between them. Here the CDR3 DNA reads TGCGCCAGCAGTCCACGACCCGGGGATGAGCAGTTCTTC. It yields the protein CASSPRPGDEQFF.

In its sample, this clonotype was seen many times. Here the CDR3 DNA reads TGCAGCGTTGATCGTGGGAGGTTTTCCTCTCACAATGAGCAGTTCTTC. Its translation: CSVDRGRFSSHNEQFF. The chain has TRBV29-1 and TRBJ2-1, with D perhaps matching TRBD2 (6 bases). CDR1 and CDR2 from the germline V gene are SQVTM and ANQGSEA. This CDR3 spans 16 amino acids. V dropped 3 bases and J dropped 5 bases, with 20 bases sitting between them.

This chain connects TRBV20-1 to TRBJ2-1; perhaps D is TRBD1 or TRBD2 (5 bases each). Germline V CDR1 and CDR2: DFQATT, SNEGSKA (reference sequence). This CDR3 has 17 amino acids. The V end lost 4 bases, the J end lost 1 base, and 20 bases lay between the germline ends. The DNA of the CDR3 is TGCAGTGCTAAAGTGGGGTACGGGGCGGCTTCCTACAATGAGCAGTTCTTC. It codes for CSAKVGYGAASYNEQFF.

Regarding this clonotype: This may be a read error, as it is one base from a much larger clone. This chain joins TRBV2 and TRBJ2-4, with 10 bases aligning to TRBD1. The germline V gene has CDR1 SNHLY and CDR2 FYNNEI. The CDR3 is 13 residues long. The CDR3 DNA sequence: TGTGCCAGCAGCGACAGGGGGCCGAACACTCAGTACTTC. Its protein product is CASSDRGPNTQYF. The whole variable domain, remainder taken from reference TRBV2 and TRBJ2-4, is EPEVTQTPSHQVTQMGQEVILRCVPISNHLYFYWYRQILGQKVEFLVSFYNNEISEKSEIFDDQFSVERPDGSNFTLKIRSTKLEDSAMYFCASSDRGPNTQYFGAGTRLSVL.

This clonotype has just one count. A read error may explain this, as a much larger clone is one base away. The chain carries TRBV27 and TRBJ2-7; 12 bases align to TRBD2. CDR3 length: 18 residues. The ends lost 3 bases at V and 7 bases at J; junction bases unmatched: 16. CDR1 is MNHEY and CDR2 is SMNVEV in the germline V gene (reference sequence). CDR3 in amino acids: CASSFGLAGGPSYNEQYF. CDR3 coding DNA: TGTGCCAGCAGTTTTGGTCTAGCGGGGGGGCCGTCCTACAATGAGCAGTACTTC.